A single sample gave rise to the 9 T cell receptor beta chains below, sequenced in a study of blood T cell repertoires in COVID-19. The protocol was immunoSEQ multiplex PCR, while the TCRdb copy is restricted to in-frame clones and leaves out a portion. The sample consists of approximately 210,000 clones, less than 90% of them appearing once. Sequenced input: peripheral blood. Source of these receptors: a man in his forties with active or convalescent COVID-19.

The rearrangement uses TRBV5-6 and TRBJ2-4; 10 bases match TRBD1. There are 15 residues in the CDR3. Germline V gives CDR1 SGHDT, CDR2 YYEEEE. V trimming: 3 bases; J trimming: 8 bases; junction bases outside the gene matches: 8. CDR3 amino acids: CASSWDRGPGDIQYF. CDR3 coding DNA: TGTGCCAGCAGCTGGGACAGGGGACCTGGGGACATTCAGTACTTC. The full variable domain, completed using reference TRBV5-6 and TRBJ2-4, is DAGVTQSPTHLIKTRGQQVTLRCSPKSGHDTVSWYQQALGQGPQFIFQYYEEEERQRGNFPDRFSGHQFPNYSSELNVNALLLGDSALYLCASSWDRGPGDIQYFGAGTRLSVL.

V gene TRBV3-1 (or the pseudogene TRBV3-2) combines with J gene TRBJ1-6, with 7 bases fitting TRBD1. This CDR3 has 15 residues. Trimming cost V 1 base and J 8 bases; bases outside gene matches: 5. Germline values: CDR1 LGHDT, CDR2 YNNKEL (reference sequence). CDR3 region: CASSQAGTEYSPLHF. In DNA, the CDR3 is TGTGCCAGCAGCCAAGCCGGGACAGAGTATTCACCCCTCCACTTT.

V is TRBV28 and J is TRBJ2-5; 9 nucleotides align to TRBD1. Germline CDR1 and CDR2: MDHEN and SYDVKM. This CDR3 comprises 16 residues. V shed 4 bases, J shed 5 bases, and the junction held 11 bases outside the gene matches. The CDR3 region is CASSSTGDRVRETQYF. CDR3 DNA sequence: TGTGCCAGCAGTTCCACCGGGGACAGGGTCCGGGAGACCCAGTACTTC.

This clone was recorded only once. The chain uses TRBV6-6 and TRBJ1-4; TRBD1 might be the D (6 bases). Germline V lookup: CDR1 MNHNY, CDR2 SVGAGI (reference sequence). V was pared by 0 bases and J by 4 bases, with 12 bases between. The CDR3 spans 16 residues. The CDR3 DNA sequence: TGTGCCAGCAGTTACTCAGGGGGAAGTGTTAATGAAAAACTGTTTTTT. Encoded protein: CASSYSGGSVNEKLFF.

In the case of this clone: This CDR3 is also generated by other DNA sequences in the sample. The rearrangement links TRBV3-1 (or the pseudogene TRBV3-2) to TRBJ1-1, with D unresolved. This CDR3 is built from 14 residues. V was pared by 1 base and J by 3 bases, with 9 bases between. Germline CDR1 and CDR2: LGHDT and YNNKEL (reference sequence). CDR3 amino acids: CASSQVGGYTEAFF. The CDR3 DNA follows: TGTGCCAGCAGCCAAGTTGGAGGATACACTGAAGCTTTCTTT.

The chain employs TRBV5-4 and TRBJ2-2, with D possibly being TRBD1 (5 bases). Looked up from germline, CDR1 is SGHNT and CDR2 is YYREEE (reference sequence). The CDR3 is made up of 15 amino acids. Trimming removed 0 bases from V and 7 bases from J, with 13 bases in between. CDR3 region: CASSLAGRENGELFF. For the CDR3, the DNA is TGTGCCAGCAGCTTGGCAGGCAGGGAAAACGGGGAGCTGTTTTTT.

This clone is a singleton in its sample. This chain uses TRBV19 with TRBJ2-7; D uncertain. CDR3 size: 14 residues. With 3 bases removed from V and 3 bases from J, the gap between germline ends came to 12 bases. CDR1 and CDR2 from the germline V gene are LNHDA and SQIVND (reference sequence). CDR3 sequence reads: CASSIGQRGYEQYF. The CDR3 DNA reads as TGTGCCAGTAGTATTGGTCAGCGCGGCTACGAGCAGTACTTC.

V gene TRBV7-9 combines with J gene TRBJ1-1; TRBD1 agrees at 12 bases. The CDR3 spans 16 residues. Germline values: CDR1 SEHNR, CDR2 FQNEAQ (reference sequence). J was trimmed by 4 bases and V by 5 bases; bases with no gene match: 8. The CDR3 DNA is TGTGCCAGCAGCGCCCGGGGACAGGGGGCTAGCACTGAAGCTTTCTTT. Protein product: CASSARGQGASTEAFF.

A single count supports this clone. This chain joins TRBV30 and TRBJ1-5, with D tentatively TRBD1 (5 bases). The germline V and J ends were trimmed by 1 base and 5 bases, with 12 bases remaining between them. The CDR3 is 14 amino acids. Germline V CDR1 and CDR2: GTSNPN, SVGIG (reference sequence). For the CDR3, the DNA is TGTGCCTGGAGTGATCAGGGAAGATATCAGCCCCAGCATTTT. Protein: CAWSDQGRYQPQHF.